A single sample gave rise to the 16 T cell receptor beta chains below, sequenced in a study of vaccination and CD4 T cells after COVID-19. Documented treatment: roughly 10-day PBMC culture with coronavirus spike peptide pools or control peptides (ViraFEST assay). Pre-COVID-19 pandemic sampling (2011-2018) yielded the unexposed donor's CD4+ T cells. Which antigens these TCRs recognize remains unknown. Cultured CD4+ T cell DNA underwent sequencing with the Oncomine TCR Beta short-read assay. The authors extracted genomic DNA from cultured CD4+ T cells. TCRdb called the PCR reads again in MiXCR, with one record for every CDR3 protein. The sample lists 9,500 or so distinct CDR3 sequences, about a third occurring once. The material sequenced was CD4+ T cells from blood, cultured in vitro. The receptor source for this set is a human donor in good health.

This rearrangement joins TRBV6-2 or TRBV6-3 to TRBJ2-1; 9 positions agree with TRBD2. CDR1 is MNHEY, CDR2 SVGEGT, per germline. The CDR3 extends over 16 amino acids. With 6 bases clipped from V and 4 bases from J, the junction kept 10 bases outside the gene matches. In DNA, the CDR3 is TGTGCCAGCAGCCTCAGGGGCCTAGCGGGGTACAATGAGCAGTTCTTC. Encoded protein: CASSLRGLAGYNEQFF.

This chain's CDR3 is CAIKTGGTTSGMNTGELFF. The DNA of the CDR3 is TGTGCCATCAAGACAGGGGGCACGACTAGCGGGATGAACACCGGGGAGCTGTTTTTT. This chain connects TRBV10-3 to TRBJ2-2; a possible D gene is TRBD2 (11 bases). Germline V gene sequence: CDR1 ENHRY, CDR2 SYGVKD. This CDR3 is built from 19 residues. Trimming stripped 7 bases from V and 1 base from J, with 25 bases between.

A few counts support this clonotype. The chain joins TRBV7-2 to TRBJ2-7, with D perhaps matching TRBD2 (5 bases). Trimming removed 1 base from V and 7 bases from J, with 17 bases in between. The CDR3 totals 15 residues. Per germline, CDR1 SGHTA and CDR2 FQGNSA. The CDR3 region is CASSLDASGLREQYF. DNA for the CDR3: TGTGCCAGCAGCTTAGACGCGTCCGGACTGAGGGAGCAGTACTTC.

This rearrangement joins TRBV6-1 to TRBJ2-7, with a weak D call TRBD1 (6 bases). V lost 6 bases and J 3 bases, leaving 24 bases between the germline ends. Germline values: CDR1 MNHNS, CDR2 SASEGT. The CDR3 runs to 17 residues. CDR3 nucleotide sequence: TGTGCCAGCAGCCAGAAGTCCTCGGGAAGGGGGAACTACGAGCAGTACTTC. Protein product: CASSQKSSGRGNYEQYF.

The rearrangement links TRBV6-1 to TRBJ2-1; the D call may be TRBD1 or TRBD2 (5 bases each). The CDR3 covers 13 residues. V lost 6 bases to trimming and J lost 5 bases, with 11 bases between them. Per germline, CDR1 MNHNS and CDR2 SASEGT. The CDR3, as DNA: TGTGCCAGCAGCCGAATGGGGGACAATGAGCAGTTCTTC. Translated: CASSRMGDNEQFF.

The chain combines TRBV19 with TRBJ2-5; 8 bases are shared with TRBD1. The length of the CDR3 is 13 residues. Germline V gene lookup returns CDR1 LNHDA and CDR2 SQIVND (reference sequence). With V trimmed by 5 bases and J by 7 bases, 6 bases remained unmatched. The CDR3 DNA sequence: TGTGCCAGTAGTCCTCGGACAGGGTTGACCCAGTACTTC. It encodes CASSPRTGLTQYF.

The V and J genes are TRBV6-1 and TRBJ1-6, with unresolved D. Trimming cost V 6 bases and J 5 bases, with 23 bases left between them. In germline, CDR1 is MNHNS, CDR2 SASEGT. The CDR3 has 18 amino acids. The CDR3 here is CASRWAPTTAGDNSPLHF. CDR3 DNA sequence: TGTGCCAGCAGATGGGCTCCTACGACGGCGGGTGATAATTCACCCCTCCACTTT.

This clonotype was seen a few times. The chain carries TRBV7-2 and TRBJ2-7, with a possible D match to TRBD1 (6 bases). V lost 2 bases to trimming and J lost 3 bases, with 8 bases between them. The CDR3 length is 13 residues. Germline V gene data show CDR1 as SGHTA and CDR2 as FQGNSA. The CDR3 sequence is CASSLNRDYEQYF. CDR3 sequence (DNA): TGTGCCAGCAGCTTAAACAGGGACTACGAGCAGTACTTC.

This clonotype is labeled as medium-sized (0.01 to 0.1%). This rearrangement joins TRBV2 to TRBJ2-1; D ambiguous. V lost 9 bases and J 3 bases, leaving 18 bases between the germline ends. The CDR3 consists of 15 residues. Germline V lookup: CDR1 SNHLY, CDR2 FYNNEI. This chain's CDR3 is CASPTNPLIYNEQFF. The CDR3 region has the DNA TGTGCCAGTCCAACCAACCCGCTGATCTACAATGAGCAGTTCTTC.

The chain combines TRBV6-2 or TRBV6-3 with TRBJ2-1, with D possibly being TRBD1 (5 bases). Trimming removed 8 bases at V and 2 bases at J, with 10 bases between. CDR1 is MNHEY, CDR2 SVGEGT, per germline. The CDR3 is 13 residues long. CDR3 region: CASLDSAYNEQFF. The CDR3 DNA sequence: TGTGCCAGCCTAGACAGCGCCTACAATGAGCAGTTCTTC.

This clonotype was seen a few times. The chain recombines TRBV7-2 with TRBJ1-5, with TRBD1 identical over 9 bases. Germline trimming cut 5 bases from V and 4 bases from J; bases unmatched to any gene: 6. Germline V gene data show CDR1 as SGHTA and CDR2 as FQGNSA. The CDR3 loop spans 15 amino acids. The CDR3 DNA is TGTGCCAGCAGCGGTCAACAGGGGGCGAATCAGCCCCAGCATTTT. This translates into CASSGQQGANQPQHF.

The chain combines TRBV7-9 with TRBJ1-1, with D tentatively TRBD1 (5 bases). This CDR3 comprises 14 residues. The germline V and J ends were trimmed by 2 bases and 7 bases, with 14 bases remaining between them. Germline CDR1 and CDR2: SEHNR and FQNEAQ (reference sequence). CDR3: CASSLLGRHVEAFF. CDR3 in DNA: TGTGCCAGCAGCTTACTGGGGCGCCATGTTGAAGCTTTCTTT.

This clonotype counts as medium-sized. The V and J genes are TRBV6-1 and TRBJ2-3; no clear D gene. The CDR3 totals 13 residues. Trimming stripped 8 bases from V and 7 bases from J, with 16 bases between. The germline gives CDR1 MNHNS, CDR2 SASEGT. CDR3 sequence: CASERNDGNTQYF. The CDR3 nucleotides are TGTGCCAGCGAGCGAAATGATGGGAATACGCAGTATTTT.

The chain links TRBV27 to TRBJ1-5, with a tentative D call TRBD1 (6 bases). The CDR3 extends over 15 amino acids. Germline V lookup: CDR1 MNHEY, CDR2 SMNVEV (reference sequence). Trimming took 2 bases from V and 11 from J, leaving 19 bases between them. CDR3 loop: CASSLKQDSSWAQHF. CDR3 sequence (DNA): TGTGCCAGCAGTTTAAAGCAGGACAGTTCATGGGCCCAGCATTTT.

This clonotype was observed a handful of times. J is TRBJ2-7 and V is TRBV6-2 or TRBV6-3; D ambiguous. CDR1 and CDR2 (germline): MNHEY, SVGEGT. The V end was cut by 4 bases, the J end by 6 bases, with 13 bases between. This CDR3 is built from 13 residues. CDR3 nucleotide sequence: TGTGCCAGCAGTTCCCTTCGACGGCTCGAGCAGTACTTC. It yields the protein CASSSLRRLEQYF.

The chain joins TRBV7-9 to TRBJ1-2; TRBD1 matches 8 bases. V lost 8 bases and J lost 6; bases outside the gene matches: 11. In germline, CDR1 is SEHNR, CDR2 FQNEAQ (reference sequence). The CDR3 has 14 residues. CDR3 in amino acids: CASGSGQEINGYTF. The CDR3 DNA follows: TGTGCCAGCGGCTCGGGACAGGAGATCAATGGCTACACCTTC.